The sample holds a few counts of the clone carrying this T cell receptor (beta chain). Antigen specificity is unknown. Germline-derived CDR1 and CDR2 are LGHNA and YSLEER. With V trimmed by 0 bases and J by 0 bases, 12 bases remained unmatched. The CDR3 totals 20 residues. The data derive from a study of blood T cells in healthy people across ages. Whole-study results and caveats: Since the PBMCs were unsorted, naive and antigen-experienced cells could not be conclusively compared.

A J-beta primer mix and a sample-barcoded 5' primer were used in a second PCR of about 7 to 12 cycles. TCRdb analysed the 5' RACE reads with MiXCR anew, one entry per CDR3 protein. The table includes 1.5 million to 2 million distinct CDR3 sequences, roughly 49% detected once. Per sample, at least 6 micrograms of total RNA were extracted. The source of this sequence is a woman aged 40 to 55 in good health. This chain joins TRBV4-3 and TRBJ2-7; 12 nucleotides align to TRBD1. Sequenced sample: blood. CDR3 region: CASSQDLSGQGARSSYEQYF. CDR3 in DNA: TGCGCCAGCAGCCAAGATCTTTCGGGACAGGGGGCGAGGAGCTCCTACGAGCAGTACTTC.